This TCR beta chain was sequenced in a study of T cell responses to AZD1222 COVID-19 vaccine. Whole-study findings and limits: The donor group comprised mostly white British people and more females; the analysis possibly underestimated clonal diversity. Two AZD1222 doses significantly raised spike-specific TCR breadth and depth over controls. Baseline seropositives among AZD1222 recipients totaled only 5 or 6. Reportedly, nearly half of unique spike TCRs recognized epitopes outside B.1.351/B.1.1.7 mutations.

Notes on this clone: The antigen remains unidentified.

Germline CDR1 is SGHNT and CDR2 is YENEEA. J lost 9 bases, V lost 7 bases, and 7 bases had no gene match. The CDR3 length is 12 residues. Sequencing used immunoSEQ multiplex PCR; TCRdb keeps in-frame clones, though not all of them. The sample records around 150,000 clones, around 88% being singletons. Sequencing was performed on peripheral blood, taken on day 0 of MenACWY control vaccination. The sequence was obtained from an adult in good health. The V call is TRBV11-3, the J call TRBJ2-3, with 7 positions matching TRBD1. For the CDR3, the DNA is TGTGCCAGCACGCCTGTAGGGGGCACGCAGTATTTT. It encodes CASTPVGGTQYF.